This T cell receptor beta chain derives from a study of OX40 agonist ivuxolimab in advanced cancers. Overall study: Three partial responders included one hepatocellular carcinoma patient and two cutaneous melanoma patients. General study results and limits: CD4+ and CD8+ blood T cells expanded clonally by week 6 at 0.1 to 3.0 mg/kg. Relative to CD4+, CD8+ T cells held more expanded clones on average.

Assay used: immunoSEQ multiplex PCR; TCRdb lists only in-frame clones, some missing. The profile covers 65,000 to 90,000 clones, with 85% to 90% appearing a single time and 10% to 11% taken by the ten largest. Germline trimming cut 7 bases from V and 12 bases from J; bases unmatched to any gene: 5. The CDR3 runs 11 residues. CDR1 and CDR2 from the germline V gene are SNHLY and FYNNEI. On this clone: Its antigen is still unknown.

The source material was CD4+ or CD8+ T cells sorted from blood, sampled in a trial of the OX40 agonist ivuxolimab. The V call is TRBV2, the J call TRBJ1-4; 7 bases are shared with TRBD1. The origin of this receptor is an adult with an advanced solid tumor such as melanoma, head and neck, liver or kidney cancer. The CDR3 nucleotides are TGTGCCAGCATCACGGGACAGCAACTGTTTTTT. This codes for CASITGQQLFF.